Listed below are T cell receptor beta chains from one sample, sequenced in a study of shared clonotypes between healthy human individuals. Clones were sequenced by immunoSEQ multiplex PCR, and TCRdb holds only the in-frame ones, with some missing. The table records some 500,000 clones, over 60% of them present only once. Input material: PBMCs. The source is a woman aged 40-49 years in good health. Some clones in this sample may be carry-over from other donors' samples. Both conserved end residues are trimmed from each CDR3. The order of the fields is CDR3 protein, V gene, J gene.

CDR3 protein: ASSELAGDQPQH
V gene: TRBV6-1
J gene: TRBJ1-5

CDR3 protein: ASSQVIGSTDTQY
V gene: TRBV4-1
J gene: TRBJ2-3

CDR3 protein: ASSRGLDSGNTIY
V gene: TRBV6-5
J gene: TRBJ1-3

CDR3 protein: ASSSGTGELF
V gene: TRBV18
J gene: TRBJ2-2

CDR3 protein: SAGDQPQH
V gene: TRBV20-1
J gene: TRBJ1-5

CDR3 protein: ASSFNLGRNTEAF
V gene: TRBV5-1
J gene: TRBJ1-1

CDR3 protein: ASSQGRYNEQF
V gene: TRBV19
J gene: TRBJ2-1

CDR3 protein: ASSQDERAKSYEQY
V gene: TRBV4-1
J gene: TRBJ2-7

CDR3 protein: ASSVAGDRVGSEQY
V gene: TRBV9
J gene: TRBJ2-7

CDR3 protein: ASSEGLAGGGPYNEQF
V gene: TRBV2
J gene: TRBJ2-1

CDR3 protein: AIRPEDTEAF
V gene: TRBV10-3
J gene: TRBJ1-1

CDR3 protein: AISDRGDGNEQF
V gene: TRBV10-3
J gene: TRBJ2-1

CDR3 protein: ASTLLRGGHYEQY
V gene: TRBV28
J gene: TRBJ2-7

CDR3 protein: ASRFQRDTEAF
V gene: TRBV2
J gene: TRBJ1-1

CDR3 protein: ASTGDSSGNTIY
V gene: TRBV6-6
J gene: TRBJ1-3

CDR3 protein: ASSPGTSFTGELF
V gene: TRBV5-4
J gene: TRBJ2-2

CDR3 protein: ASSNSLSGMDEQY
V gene: TRBV2
J gene: TRBJ2-7

CDR3 protein: ASSLRVGSYGYT
V gene: TRBV27
J gene: TRBJ1-2

CDR3 protein: ASSPTAPSYEQY
V gene: TRBV18
J gene: TRBJ2-7

CDR3 protein: ASSLGGVQGNTEAF
V gene: TRBV7-9
J gene: TRBJ1-1

CDR3 protein: ASSLPTSTRGAVTEAF
V gene: TRBV28
J gene: TRBJ1-1

CDR3 protein: ASSSGTPGLAADNEQF
V gene: TRBV9
J gene: TRBJ2-1

CDR3 protein: ASSLHTDTQY
V gene: TRBV11-3
J gene: TRBJ2-3

CDR3 protein: ASTPTAGTGYETQY
V gene: TRBV19
J gene: TRBJ2-5

CDR3 protein: ASSQESGVRGNEQF
V gene: TRBV13
J gene: TRBJ2-1

CDR3 protein: SESSSYGYI
V gene: TRBV29-1
J gene: TRBJ1-2

CDR3 protein: ASSIIHRAGFSDTQY
V gene: TRBV19
J gene: TRBJ2-3

CDR3 protein: ASSKYSASGANVLT
V gene: TRBV7-3
J gene: TRBJ2-6

CDR3 protein: AWSVGQGGPYEQY
V gene: TRBV30
J gene: NA

CDR3 protein: ASSEEDGPHGTQY
V gene: TRBV6-1
J gene: TRBJ2-5

CDR3 protein: ASSPRGLGSELF
V gene: TRBV18
J gene: TRBJ1-4

CDR3 protein: ASGWATGATNQPQH
V gene: TRBV28
J gene: TRBJ1-5

CDR3 protein: ASSLGPGSYEQY
V gene: TRBV5-5
J gene: TRBJ2-7

CDR3 protein: ASSLSTGNTGELF
V gene: TRBV5-4
J gene: TRBJ2-2

CDR3 protein: ASSSYGTTGEQF
V gene: TRBV6-5
J gene: TRBJ2-1

CDR3 protein: ASSLQGNVDTEAF
V gene: TRBV5-1
J gene: TRBJ1-1

CDR3 protein: ASSQPGQGIYGYT
V gene: TRBV4-2
J gene: TRBJ1-2

CDR3 protein: ASSQPTSSTDTQY
V gene: TRBV5-4
J gene: TRBJ2-3

CDR3 protein: ASSLARDRVRNIQY
V gene: TRBV5-6
J gene: TRBJ2-4

CDR3 protein: ASSQQGGNQPQH
V gene: TRBV28
J gene: TRBJ1-5

CDR3 protein: ASSFGLANEKLF
V gene: TRBV5-4
J gene: TRBJ1-4